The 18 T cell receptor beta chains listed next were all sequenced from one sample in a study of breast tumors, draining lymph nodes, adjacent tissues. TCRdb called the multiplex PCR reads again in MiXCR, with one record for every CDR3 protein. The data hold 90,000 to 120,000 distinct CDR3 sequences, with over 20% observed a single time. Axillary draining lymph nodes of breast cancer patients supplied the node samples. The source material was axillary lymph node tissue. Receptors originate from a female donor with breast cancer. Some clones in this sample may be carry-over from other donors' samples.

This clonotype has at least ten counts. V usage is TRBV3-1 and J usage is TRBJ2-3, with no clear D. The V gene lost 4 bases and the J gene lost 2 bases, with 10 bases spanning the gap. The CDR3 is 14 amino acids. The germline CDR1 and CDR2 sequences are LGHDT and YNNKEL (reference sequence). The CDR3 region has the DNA TGTGCCAGCAGCCTCCGGTCGATCACAGATACGCAGTATTTT. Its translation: CASSLRSITDTQYF.

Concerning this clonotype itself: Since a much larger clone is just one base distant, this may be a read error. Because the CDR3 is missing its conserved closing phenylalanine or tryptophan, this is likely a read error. CDR3 sequence: CASNDPPGTQYL. CDR3 DNA sequence: TGTGCCAGCAACGATCCTCCGGGGACCCAGTACCTC. The genes are TRBV6-2 or TRBV6-3 and TRBJ2-5; D ambiguous. Germline-derived CDR1 and CDR2 are MNHEY and SVGEGT. Trimming removed 7 bases from V and 7 bases from J, with 13 bases in between. This CDR3 has 12 amino acids.

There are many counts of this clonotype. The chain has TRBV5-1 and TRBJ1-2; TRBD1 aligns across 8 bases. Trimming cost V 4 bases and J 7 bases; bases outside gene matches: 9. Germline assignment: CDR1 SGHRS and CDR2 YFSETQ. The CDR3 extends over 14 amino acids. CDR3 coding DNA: TGCGCCAGCAGCCCGGGACAGGATCGGACTGGCTACACCTTC. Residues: CASSPGQDRTGYTF.

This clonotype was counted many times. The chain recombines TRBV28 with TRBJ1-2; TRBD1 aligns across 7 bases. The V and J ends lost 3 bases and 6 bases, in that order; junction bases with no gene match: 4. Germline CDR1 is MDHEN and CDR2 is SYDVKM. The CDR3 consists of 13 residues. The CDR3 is CASSFQGVDGYTF. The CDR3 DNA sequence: TGTGCCAGCAGTTTCCAGGGGGTGGATGGCTACACCTTC.

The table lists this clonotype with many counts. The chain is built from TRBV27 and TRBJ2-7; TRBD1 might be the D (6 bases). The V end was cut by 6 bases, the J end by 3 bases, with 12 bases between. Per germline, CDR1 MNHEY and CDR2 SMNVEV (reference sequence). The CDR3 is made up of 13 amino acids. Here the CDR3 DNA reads TGTGCCAGCAGGAAGACAGGCTACTACGAGCAGTACTTC. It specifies CASRKTGYYEQYF.

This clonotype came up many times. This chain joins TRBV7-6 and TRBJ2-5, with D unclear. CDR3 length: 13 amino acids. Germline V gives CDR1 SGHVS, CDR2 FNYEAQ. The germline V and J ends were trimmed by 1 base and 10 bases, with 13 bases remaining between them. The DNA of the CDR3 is TGTGCCAGCAGCTTAGATGCTCGCGGATTCCAGTACTTC. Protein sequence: CASSLDARGFQYF.

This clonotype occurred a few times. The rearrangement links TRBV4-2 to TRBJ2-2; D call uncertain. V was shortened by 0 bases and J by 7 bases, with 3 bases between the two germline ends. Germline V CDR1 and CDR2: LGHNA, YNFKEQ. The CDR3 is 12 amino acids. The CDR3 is CASSQEFGELFF. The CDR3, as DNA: TGTGCCAGCAGCCAAGAGTTCGGGGAGCTGTTTTTT.

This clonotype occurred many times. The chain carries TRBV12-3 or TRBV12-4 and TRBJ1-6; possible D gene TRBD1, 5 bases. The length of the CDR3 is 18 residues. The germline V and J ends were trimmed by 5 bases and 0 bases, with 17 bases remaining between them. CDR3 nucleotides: TGTGCCAGCAGTCCATATAACCCAGGGAGCTCCTATAATTCACCCCTCCACTTT. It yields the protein CASSPYNPGSSYNSPLHF.

The chain's CDR3 is CATSDSGMTEANVLTF. DNA of the CDR3: TGTGCCACCAGTGATTCGGGAATGACTGAGGCCAACGTCCTGACTTTC. The chain carries TRBV24-1 and TRBJ2-6; weak D call: TRBD2 (5 bases). Germline V gives CDR1 KGHDR, CDR2 SFDVKD. V lost 2 bases and J lost 6, with 13 bases in between. There are 16 residues in the CDR3.

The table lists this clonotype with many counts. The CDR3 nucleotides are TGTGCCAGTAGTCATGTCGGACTGCATAACTATGGCTACACCTTC. It translates to CASSHVGLHNYGYTF. The chain joins TRBV19 to TRBJ1-2; D is uncertain. The V and J ends lost 5 bases and 1 base respectively, with 14 bases between them. CDR1 and CDR2 (germline): LNHDA, SQIVND (reference sequence). This CDR3 has 15 amino acids.

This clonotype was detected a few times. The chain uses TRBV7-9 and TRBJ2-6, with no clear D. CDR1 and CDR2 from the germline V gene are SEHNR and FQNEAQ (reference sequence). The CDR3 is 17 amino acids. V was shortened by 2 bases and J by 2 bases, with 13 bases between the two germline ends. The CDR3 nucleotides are TGTGCCAGCAGCTTACGATTAGTAGGCCCTGGGGCCAACGTCCTGACTTTC. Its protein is CASSLRLVGPGANVLTF.

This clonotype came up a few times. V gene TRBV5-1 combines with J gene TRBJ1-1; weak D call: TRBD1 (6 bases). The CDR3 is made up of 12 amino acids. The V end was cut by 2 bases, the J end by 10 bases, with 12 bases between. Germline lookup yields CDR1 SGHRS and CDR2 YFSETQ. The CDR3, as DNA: TGCGCCAGCAGCTTTCCGGGACAATTAGCTTTCTTT. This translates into CASSFPGQLAFF.

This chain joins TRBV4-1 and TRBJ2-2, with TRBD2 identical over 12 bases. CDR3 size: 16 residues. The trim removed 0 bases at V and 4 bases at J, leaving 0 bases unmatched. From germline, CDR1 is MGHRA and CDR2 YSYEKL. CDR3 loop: CASSQEGLAGTGELFF. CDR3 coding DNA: TGCGCCAGCAGCCAAGAGGGACTAGCGGGCACCGGGGAGCTGTTTTTT.

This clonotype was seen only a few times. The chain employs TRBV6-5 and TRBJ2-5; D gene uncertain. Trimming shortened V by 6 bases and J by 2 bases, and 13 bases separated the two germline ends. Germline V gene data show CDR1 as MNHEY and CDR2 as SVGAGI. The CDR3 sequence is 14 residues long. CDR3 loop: CASSQRPGQETQYF. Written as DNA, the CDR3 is TGTGCCAGCAGCCAACGACCAGGTCAAGAGACCCAGTACTTC.

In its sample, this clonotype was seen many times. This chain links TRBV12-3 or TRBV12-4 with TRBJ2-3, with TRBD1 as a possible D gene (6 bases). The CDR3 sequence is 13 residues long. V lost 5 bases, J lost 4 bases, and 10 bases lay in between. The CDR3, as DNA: TGTGCCAGCAGTAGGGCAGGGGCAGATACGCAGTATTTT. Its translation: CASSRAGADTQYF.

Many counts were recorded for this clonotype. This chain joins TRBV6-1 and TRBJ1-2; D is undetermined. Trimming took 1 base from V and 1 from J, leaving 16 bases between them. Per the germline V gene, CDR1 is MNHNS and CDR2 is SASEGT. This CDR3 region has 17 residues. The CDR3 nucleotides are TGTGCCAGCAGTGAAGAAGTAGTAATGTATCTTAACTATGGCTACACCTTC. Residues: CASSEEVVMYLNYGYTF.

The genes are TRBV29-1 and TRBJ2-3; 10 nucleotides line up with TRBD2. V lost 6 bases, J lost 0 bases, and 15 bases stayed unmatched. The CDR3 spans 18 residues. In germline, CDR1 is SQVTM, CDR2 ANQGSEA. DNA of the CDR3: TGCAGCGTCCTCTTTTACCTAAGCGGGAGGGAGAGCACAGATACGCAGTATTTT. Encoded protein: CSVLFYLSGRESTDTQYF.

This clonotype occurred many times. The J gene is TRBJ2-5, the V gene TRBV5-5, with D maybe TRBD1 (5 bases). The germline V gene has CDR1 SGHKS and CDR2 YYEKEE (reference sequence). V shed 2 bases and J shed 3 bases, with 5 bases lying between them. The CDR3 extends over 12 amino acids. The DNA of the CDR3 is TGTGCCAGCAGCTTCAGGGAAGAGACCCAGTACTTC. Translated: CASSFREETQYF. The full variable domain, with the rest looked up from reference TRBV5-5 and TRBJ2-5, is DAGVTQSPTHLIKTRGQQVTLRCSPISGHKSVSWYQQVLGQGPQFIFQYYEKEERGRGNFPDRFSARQFPNYSSELNVNALLLGDSALYLCASSFREETQYFGPGTRLLVL.